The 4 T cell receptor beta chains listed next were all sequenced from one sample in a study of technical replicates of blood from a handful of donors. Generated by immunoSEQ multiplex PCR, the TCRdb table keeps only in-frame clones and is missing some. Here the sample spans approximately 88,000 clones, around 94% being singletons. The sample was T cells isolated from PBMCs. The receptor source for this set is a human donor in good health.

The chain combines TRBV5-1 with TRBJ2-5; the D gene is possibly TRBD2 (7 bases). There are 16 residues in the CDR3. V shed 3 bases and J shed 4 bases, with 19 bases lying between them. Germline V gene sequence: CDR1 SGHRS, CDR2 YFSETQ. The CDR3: CASSWGGQGSRETQYF. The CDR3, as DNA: TGCGCCAGCAGCTGGGGGGGGCAGGGCTCCCGAGAGACCCAGTACTTC. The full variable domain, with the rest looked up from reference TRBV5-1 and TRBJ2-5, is KAGVTQTPRYLIKTRGQQVTLSCSPISGHRSVSWYQQTPGQGLQFLFEYFSETQRNKGNFPGRFSGRQFSNSRSEMNVSTLELGDSALYLCASSWGGQGSRETQYFGPGTRLLVL.

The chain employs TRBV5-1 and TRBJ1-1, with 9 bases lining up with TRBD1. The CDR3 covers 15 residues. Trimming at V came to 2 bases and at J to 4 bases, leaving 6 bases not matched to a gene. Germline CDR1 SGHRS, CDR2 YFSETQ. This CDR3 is CASSLQGAASTEAFF. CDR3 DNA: TGCGCCAGCAGCTTACAGGGGGCGGCATCCACTGAAGCTTTCTTT.

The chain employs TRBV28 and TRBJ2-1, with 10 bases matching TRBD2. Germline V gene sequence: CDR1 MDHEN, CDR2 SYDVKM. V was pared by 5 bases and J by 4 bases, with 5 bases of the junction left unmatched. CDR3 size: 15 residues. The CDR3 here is CASSPSGRGYNEQFF. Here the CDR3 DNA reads TGTGCCAGCAGTCCTAGCGGGAGAGGTTACAATGAGCAGTTCTTC.

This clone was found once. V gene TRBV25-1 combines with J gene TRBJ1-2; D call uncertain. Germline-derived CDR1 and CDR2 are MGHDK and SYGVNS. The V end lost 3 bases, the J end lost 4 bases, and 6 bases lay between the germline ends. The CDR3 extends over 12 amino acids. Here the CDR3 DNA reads TGTGCCAGCAGTGATGGAGCCTATGGCTACACCTTC. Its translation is CASSDGAYGYTF.